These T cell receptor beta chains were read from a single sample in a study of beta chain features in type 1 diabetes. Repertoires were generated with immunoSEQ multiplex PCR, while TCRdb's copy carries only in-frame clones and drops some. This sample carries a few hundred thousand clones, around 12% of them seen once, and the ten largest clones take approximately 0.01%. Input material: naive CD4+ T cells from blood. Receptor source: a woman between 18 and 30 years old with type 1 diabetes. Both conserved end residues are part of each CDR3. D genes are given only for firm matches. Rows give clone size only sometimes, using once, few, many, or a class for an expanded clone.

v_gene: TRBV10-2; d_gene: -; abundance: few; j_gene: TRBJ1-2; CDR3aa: CASSGTASNYGYTF; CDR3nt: TGCGCCAGCAGTGGGACAGCATCTAACTATGGCTACACCTTC
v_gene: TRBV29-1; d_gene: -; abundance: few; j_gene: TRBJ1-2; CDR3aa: CSVVADNYGYTF; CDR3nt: TGCAGCGTTGTGGCCGATAACTATGGCTACACCTTC
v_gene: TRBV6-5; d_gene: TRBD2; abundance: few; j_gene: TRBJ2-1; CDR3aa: CASKPGLARNEQFF; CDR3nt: TGTGCCAGCAAACCGGGACTAGCGCGAAATGAGCAGTTCTTC
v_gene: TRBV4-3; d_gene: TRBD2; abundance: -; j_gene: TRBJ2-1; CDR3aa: CASSRGTSGINEQFF; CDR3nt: TGCGCCAGCAGCCGGGGAACTAGCGGGATAAATGAGCAGTTCTTC
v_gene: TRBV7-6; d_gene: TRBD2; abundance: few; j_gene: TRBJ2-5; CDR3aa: CASSLRAGASGGETQYF; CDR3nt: TGTGCCAGCAGCTTAAGAGCGGGTGCTAGCGGGGGCGAGACCCAGTACTTC
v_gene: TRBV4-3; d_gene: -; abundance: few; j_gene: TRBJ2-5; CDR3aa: CASSPAGRGQGGTQYF; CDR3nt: TGCGCCAGCAGCCCAGCAGGGCGAGGGCAAGGGGGGACCCAGTACTTC
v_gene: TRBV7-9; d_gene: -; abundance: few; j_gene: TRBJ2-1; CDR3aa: CASSYPKPHEQFF; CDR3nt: TGTGCCAGCAGCTACCCCAAGCCCCATGAGCAGTTCTTC
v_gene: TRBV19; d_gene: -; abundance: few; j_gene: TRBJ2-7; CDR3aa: CASSAKENYGGEQYF; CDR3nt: TGTGCCAGTAGTGCTAAAGAGAACTACGGCGGCGAGCAGTACTTC
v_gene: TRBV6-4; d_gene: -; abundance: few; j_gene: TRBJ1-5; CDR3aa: CASSSHEGQPQHF; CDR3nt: TGTGCCAGCAGTTCCCACGAGGGTCAGCCCCAGCATTTT
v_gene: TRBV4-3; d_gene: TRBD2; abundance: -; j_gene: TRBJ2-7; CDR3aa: CASSQAGTSGVHEQYF; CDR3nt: TGCGCCAGCAGCCAAGCCGGGACTAGCGGGGTTCACGAGCAGTACTTC
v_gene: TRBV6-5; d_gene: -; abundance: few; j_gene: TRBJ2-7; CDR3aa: CASTKPGSGVYEQYF; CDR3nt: TGTGCCAGCACCAAACCGGGGAGTGGGGTCTACGAGCAGTACTTC
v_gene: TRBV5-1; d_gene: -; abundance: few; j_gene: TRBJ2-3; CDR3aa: CASSPGLRGITDTQYF; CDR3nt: TGCGCCAGCAGCCCCGGACTCCGGGGGATCACAGATACGCAGTATTTT
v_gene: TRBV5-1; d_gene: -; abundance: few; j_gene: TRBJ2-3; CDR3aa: CASSPSGPRITDTQYF; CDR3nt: TGCGCCAGCAGCCCCTCAGGGCCCCGTATAACAGATACGCAGTATTTT
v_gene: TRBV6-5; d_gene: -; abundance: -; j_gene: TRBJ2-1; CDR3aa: CASSYLGRAPYNEQFF; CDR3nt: TGTGCCAGCAGCTACCTGGGCAGGGCCCCCTACAATGAGCAGTTCTTC
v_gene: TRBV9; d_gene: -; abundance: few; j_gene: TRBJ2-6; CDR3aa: CASSEKRGSGANVLTF; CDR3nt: TGTGCCAGCAGTGAGAAACGGGGCTCTGGGGCCAACGTCCTGACTTTC
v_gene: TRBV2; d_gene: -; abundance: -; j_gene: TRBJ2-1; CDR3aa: CASRETSLRSYNEQFF; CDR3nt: TGTGCCAGCAGGGAAACTAGTCTCCGCTCCTACAATGAGCAGTTCTTC
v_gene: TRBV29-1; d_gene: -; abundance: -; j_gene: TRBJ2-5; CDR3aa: CSVVAGSLETQYF; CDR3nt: TGCAGCGTTGTCGCGGGGAGTTTAGAGACCCAGTACTTC
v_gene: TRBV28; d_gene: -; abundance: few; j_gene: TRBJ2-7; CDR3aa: CASSLPGTPLEQYF; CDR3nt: TGTGCCAGCAGCCTCCCCGGGACACCGCTCGAGCAGTACTTC
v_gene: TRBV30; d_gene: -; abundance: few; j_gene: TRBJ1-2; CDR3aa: CAWSAQAHYGYTF; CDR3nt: TGTGCCTGGAGTGCCCAAGCTCACTATGGCTACACCTTC
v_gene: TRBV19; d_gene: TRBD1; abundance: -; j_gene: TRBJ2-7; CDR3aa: CASSVLQGSYEQYF; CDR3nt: TGTGCCAGTAGTGTTCTACAGGGGTCCTACGAGCAGTACTTC
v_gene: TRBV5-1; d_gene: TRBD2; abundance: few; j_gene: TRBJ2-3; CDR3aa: CASSLSGGGADTQYF; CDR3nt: TGCGCCAGCAGCTTGAGCGGCGGGGGGGCGGATACGCAGTATTTT
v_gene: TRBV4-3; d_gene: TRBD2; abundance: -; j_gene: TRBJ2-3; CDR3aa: CASSQLAGVTDTQYF; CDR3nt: TGCGCCAGCAGCCAACTAGCGGGGGTCACAGATACGCAGTATTTT
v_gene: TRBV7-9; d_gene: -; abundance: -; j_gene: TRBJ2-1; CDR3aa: CASSPTSAYNEQFF; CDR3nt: TGTGCCAGCAGCCCGACTAGTGCCTACAATGAGCAGTTCTTC
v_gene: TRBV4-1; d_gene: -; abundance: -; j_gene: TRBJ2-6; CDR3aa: CASSPRLTNSGANVLTF; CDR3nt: TGCGCCAGCAGCCCTAGACTAACCAACTCTGGGGCCAACGTCCTGACTTTC
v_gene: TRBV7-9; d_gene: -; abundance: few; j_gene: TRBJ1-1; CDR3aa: CASSLNTEAFF; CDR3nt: TGTGCCAGCAGCCTAAACACTGAAGCTTTCTTT
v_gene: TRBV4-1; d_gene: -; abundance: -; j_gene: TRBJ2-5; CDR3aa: CASSQVSETQYF; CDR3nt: TGCGCCAGCAGCCAAGTAAGCGAGACCCAGTACTTC
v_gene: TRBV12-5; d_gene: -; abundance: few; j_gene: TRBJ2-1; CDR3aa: CASGTRGVNEQFF; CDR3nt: TGTGCTAGTGGGACCAGGGGGGTCAATGAGCAGTTCTTC
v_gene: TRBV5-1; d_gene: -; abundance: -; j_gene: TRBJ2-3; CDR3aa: CASSLAGLSRADTQYF; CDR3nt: TGCGCCAGCAGCTTGGCGGGACTGTCGCGCGCAGATACGCAGTATTTT
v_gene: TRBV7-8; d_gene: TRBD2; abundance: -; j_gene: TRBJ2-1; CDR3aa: CASSDTSGNYNEQFF; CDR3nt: TGTGCCAGCAGCGATACTAGCGGGAACTACAATGAGCAGTTCTTC
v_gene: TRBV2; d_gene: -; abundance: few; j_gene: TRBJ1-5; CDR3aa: CASSLDTLNQPQHF; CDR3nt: TGTGCCAGCAGTTTGGACACCCTCAATCAGCCCCAGCATTTT
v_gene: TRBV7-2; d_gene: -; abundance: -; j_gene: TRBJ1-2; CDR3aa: CASSLDGGGYGYTF; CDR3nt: TGTGCCAGCAGCTTAGATGGGGGAGGGTATGGCTACACCTTC
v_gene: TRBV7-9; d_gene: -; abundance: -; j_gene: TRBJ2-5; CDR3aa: CASSRDNRYEETQYF; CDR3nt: TGTGCCAGCAGCCGGGACAACCGATACGAAGAGACCCAGTACTTC
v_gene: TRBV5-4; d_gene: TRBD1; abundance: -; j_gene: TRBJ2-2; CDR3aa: CASSLQTGGNTGELFF; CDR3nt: TGTGCCAGCAGCCTCCAGACAGGGGGAAACACCGGGGAGCTGTTTTTT
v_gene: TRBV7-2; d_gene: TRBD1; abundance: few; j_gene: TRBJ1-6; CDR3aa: CASSFRDRVLPSSNSPLHF; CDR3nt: TGTGCCAGCAGCTTTCGGGACAGGGTACTCCCCTCTAGCAATTCACCCCTCCACTTT
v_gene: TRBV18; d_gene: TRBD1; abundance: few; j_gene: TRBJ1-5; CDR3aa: CASSPRNGTGGNQPQHF; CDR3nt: TGTGCCAGCTCACCCCGAAACGGGACAGGAGGCAATCAGCCCCAGCATTTT
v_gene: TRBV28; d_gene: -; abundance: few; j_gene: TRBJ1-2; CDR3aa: CASSWAATDGYTF; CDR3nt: TGTGCCAGCAGTTGGGCAGCTACAGATGGCTACACCTTC
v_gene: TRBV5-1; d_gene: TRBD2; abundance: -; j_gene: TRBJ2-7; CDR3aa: CASSPQSPGLGYEQYF; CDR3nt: TGCGCCAGCAGCCCCCAATCACCGGGACTAGGCTACGAGCAGTACTTC